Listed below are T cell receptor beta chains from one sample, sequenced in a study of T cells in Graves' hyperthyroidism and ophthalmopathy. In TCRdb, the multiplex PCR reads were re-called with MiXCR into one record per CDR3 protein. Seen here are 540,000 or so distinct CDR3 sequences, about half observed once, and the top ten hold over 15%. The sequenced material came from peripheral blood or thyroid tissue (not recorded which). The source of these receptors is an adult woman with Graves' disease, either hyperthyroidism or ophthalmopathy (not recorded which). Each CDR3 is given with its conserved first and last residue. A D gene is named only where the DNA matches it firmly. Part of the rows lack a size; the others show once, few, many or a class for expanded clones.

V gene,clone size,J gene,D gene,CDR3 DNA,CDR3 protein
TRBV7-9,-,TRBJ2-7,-,TGTGCCAGCAGCAGCTCAGGGTATAGGGCCTACTACGAGCAGTACTTC,CASSSSGYRAYYEQYF
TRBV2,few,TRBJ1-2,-,TGTGCCAGCGTGGGGTTAGGGGGGGACTATGGCTACACCTTC,CASVGLGGDYGYTF
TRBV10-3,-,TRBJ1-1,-,TGTGCCATTGCTGCTGGGGGGCACATCCGTGAAGCTTTCTTT,CAIAAGGHIREAFF
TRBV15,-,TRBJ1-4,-,TGTGCCACCAGCACGGAGGGTAATGAAGGACTGTTTTTT,CATSTEGNEGLFF
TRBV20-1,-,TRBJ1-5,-,TGCAGTGCTAGAACCATGGGCCCTAATCAGCCCCAGCATTTT,CSARTMGPNQPQHF
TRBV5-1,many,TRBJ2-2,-,TGCGCCAGCACCTCGGACCCGGTGACCGGGGAGCTGTTTTTT,CASTSDPVTGELFF
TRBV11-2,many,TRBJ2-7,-,TGTGCCAGCAGCTTAGGAGTTACGGGGGCCTACGAGCAGTACTTC,CASSLGVTGAYEQYF
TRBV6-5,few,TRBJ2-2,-,TGTGCCAGCAGTTACTCTGACTTCGGGGAGCTGTTTTTT,CASSYSDFGELFF
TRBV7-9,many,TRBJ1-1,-,TGTGCCAGCAGCCTAGGGGGGTTGACGGACATGAACACTGAAGCTTTCTTT,CASSLGGLTDMNTEAFF
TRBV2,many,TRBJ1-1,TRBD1,TGTGCCAGCAGCCAACAGGGGGTGAACACTGAAGCTTTCTTT,CASSQQGVNTEAFF
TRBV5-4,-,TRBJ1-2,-,TGTGCCAGCAGCCGGGGGGGCTACGACTACACCTTC,CASSRGGYDYTF
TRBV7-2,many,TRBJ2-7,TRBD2,TGTGCCAGCAGCTTTCTAGCGGGAAGTTCTGAGCAGTACTTC,CASSFLAGSSEQYF
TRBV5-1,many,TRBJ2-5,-,TGCGCCAGCAGCTTTCTGGGATTAGAGACCCAGTACTTC,CASSFLGLETQYF
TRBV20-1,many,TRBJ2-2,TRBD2,TGCAGTGCTAGCGGGAGGGCCCGGACCGGGGAGCTGTTTTTT,CSASGRARTGELFF
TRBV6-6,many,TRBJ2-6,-,TGTGCCAGCAGGAAGAGCTCTGGGGCCAACGTCCTGACTTTC,CASRKSSGANVLTF
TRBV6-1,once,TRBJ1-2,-,TGTGCCAGCAGTGAAGATGAAGGGGCTGGAAACACCTTC,CASSEDEGAGNTF
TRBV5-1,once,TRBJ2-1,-,TGCGCCAGCAGCCCTGGAGGAGGTGTCTACAATGAGCAGTTCTTC,CASSPGGGVYNEQFF
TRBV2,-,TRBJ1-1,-,TGTGCCAGCAGTGAAGATTACAGCCTAACTAATGAAGCTTTCTTT,CASSEDYSLTNEAFF
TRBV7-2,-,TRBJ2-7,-,TGTGCCAGCAGCCGCGGTCCCGGGGAGCTGTACTTC,CASSRGPGELYF
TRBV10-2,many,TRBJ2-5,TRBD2,TGCGCCAGCAGTGCCTTTGGAGCGGGAGGCTCAAAGACCCAGTACTTC,CASSAFGAGGSKTQYF
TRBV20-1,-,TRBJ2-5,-,TGCAGTGCATCTCAGGGTGTAGGGTACGAGGTAGGAGAGACCCAGTACTTC,CSASQGVGYEVGETQYF
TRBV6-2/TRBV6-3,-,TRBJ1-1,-,TGTGCCAGCCTTCCCTTAGGCGTCGACACTGAAGCTTTCTTT,CASLPLGVDTEAFF
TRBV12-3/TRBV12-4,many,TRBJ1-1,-,TGTGCCAGCAGTTCAGCGCCTGGGGGGGCCACTGAAGCTTTCTTT,CASSSAPGGATEAFF
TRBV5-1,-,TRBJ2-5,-,-,CASSIYLCSVQRISAQYF
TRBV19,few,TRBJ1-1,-,TGTGCCAGTAGTACCTACCCTGAAGCTTTCTTT,CASSTYPEAFF
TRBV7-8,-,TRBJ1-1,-,TGTGCCAGCAGCGGGGACACTGAAGCTTCCTTT,CASSGDTEASF
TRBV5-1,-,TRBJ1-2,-,TGCGCCAGCAGCTTGCTCGCCGGACAGATTAACTATGGCTACACCTTC,CASSLLAGQINYGYTF
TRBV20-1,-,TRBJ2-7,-,TGCAGTTGGGACAACGAGCAGTACTTC,CSWDNEQYF
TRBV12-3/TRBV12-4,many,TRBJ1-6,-,TGTGCCAGCAGCAGACAGCGGTTAAAACTTTTTAATTCACCCCTCCACTTT,CASSRQRLKLFNSPLHF
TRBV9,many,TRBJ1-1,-,TGTGCCAGCAGCGGAGGGGGACCGAACACTGAAGCTTTCTTT,CASSGGGPNTEAFF
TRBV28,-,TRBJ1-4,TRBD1,TGTGCCAGCAGTTCCCACAGGGGAAGTCGAGAAAAACTGTTTTTT,CASSSHRGSREKLFF
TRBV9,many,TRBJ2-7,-,TGTGCCAGCAGCGAGGGGGACACCCCCTACGAGCAGTACTTC,CASSEGDTPYEQYF
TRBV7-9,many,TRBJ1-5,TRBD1,TGTGCCAGCAGCTTAACCGAGACAGGGCCTGCGCGGCCCCAGCATTTT,CASSLTETGPARPQHF
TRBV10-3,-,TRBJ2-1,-,TGTGCCATCAGGTGGAGGGGTCATGAGCAGTTCTTC,CAIRWRGHEQFF
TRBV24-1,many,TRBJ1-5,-,TGTGCCACCAGTGATGGAGATTTGGCCGACCTCGGTCAGCCCCAGCATTTT,CATSDGDLADLGQPQHF
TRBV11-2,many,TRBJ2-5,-,TGTGCCAGCAGCTTAGGAGGGCCGGAGACCCAGTACTTC,CASSLGGPETQYF
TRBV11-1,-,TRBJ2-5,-,TGTGCCAGCAGCGTTCGCGGTCTAGAAGAGACCCAGTACTTC,CASSVRGLEETQYF
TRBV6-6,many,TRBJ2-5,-,TGTGCCAGCGTAGCAGGGCAAGAGACCCAGTACTTC,CASVAGQETQYF
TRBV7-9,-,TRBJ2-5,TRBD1,TGTGCCAGCAGCCCCGGGGACAGTCGCCAAGAGACCCAGTACTTC,CASSPGDSRQETQYF
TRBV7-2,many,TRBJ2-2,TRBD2,TGTGCCAGCAGCTTACGACTAGCGGCCGGGGAGCTGTTTTTT,CASSLRLAAGELFF
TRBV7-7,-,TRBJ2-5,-,TGTGCTAGGGACGACGCAGGGAGGGAGACCCAGTACTTC,CARDDAGRETQYF
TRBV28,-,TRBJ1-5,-,TGTGCCACTCCTTGGACAGATAATCAGCCCCAGCATTTT,CATPWTDNQPQHF
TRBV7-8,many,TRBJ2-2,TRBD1,TGTGCCAGCAGTTTAGACCGGGACAGGGTTAACACCGGGGAGCTGTTTTTT,CASSLDRDRVNTGELFF
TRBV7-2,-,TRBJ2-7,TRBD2,TGTGCCAGCAGCTTCGGGAGGACGGTGAGCTCCTACGAGCAGTACTTC,CASSFGRTVSSYEQYF
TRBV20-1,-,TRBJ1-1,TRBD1,TGCAGTTCGAAGGGGGGACAGGGTGTCAGGGCTTTCTTT,CSSKGGQGVRAFF
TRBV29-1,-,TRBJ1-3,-,TGCAGCGTGGCCCGGGACACCCACTCTGGAAACACCATATATTTT,CSVARDTHSGNTIYF